This T cell receptor (beta chain) was recovered during a study of vaccination effects on CD4 cells after COVID-19. V was cut by 5 bases and J by 2 bases, with 16 bases left in between. This CDR3 has 15 residues. Germline CDR1 SGHRS, CDR2 YFSETQ. With more than 9 days of culture completed, CD4+ T cells were isolated. The vaccine given was either BNT162b2 or mRNA-1273, in two doses. Study-wide findings and caveats: Healthy vaccinees' vaccine-induced clones included only 1 of 255 that recognized common cold coronaviruses.

TCRdb keeps only in-frame clones here, not all; method: immunoSEQ multiplex PCR. The sample contains tens of thousands of clones, less than 85% of which appear only once. On this clone itself: Its antigen remains unknown.

The V and J genes are TRBV5-1 and TRBJ2-5; a weak D match, TRBD1 (6 bases). This receptor was identified in a human donor who received a COVID-19 vaccine. Specimen: CD4+ T cells from PBMCs cultured without peptide, collected after COVID-19 vaccination. The CDR3 region is CASRPSTGTQETQYF. The CDR3, as DNA: TGCGCCAGCAGACCTTCGACAGGAACTCAAGAGACCCAGTACTTC.